Each of the 23 T cell receptor beta chains below was sequenced from the same sample in a study of blood T cells in healthy people across ages (dated by TCRdb to between 2014 and 2017). Libraries came from 5' RACE. TCRdb lists the instrument as Illumina HiSeq 2500. A second PCR of 7 to 11 cycles was run with a J-beta primer mix and a sample-barcoded 5' primer. The raw public reads went through TCRdb reprocessing: fastp at Q25, MiXCR clone calling, in-frame beta chains kept. Rows merge per CDR3 protein into single entries with the most common DNA and genes. The sample has 800,000 or so distinct CDR3 sequences on record, 25% of them singletons. The top ten constitute roughly 3.5% of the sample. This same sample was also part of a study on T cells of mothers and their children.

Sequences were obtained from blood. These receptors all come from a boy younger than 18 in good health.

The table lists this clonotype with a few counts. V is TRBV29-1 and J is TRBJ2-5; TRBD1 matches 8 bases. Germline V gene lookup returns CDR1 SQVTM and CDR2 ANQGSEA. This CDR3 spans 18 amino acids. Germline trimming cut 3 bases from V and 5 bases from J; bases unmatched to any gene: 20. The CDR3: CSVDPGQVPPYYSETQYF. DNA of the CDR3: TGCAGCGTTGACCCGGGACAGGTGCCCCCCTATTACTCGGAGACCCAGTACTTC.

The chain recombines TRBV27 with TRBJ1-2; 11 nucleotides match TRBD1. The CDR3 runs to 14 residues. CDR1 and CDR2 (germline): MNHEY, SMNVEV (reference sequence). Trimming cost V 1 base and J 8 bases; bases outside gene matches: 3. The CDR3 DNA sequence: TGTGCCAGCAGTTTATGGACAGGGGGCGCGGGCTACACCTTC. As protein: CASSLWTGGAGYTF.

This clonotype occurred a few times. This chain joins TRBV9 and TRBJ1-5; 7 bases line up with TRBD1. The CDR3 contains 15 residues. The germline V gene has CDR1 SGDLS and CDR2 YYNGEE. V gave up 0 bases and J gave up 2 bases; unmatched junction bases: 2. CDR3 coding DNA: TGTGCCAGCAGCGTAGACACAGGGGGCAATCAGCCCCAGCATTTT. Translating it yields CASSVDTGGNQPQHF. Variable domain in full (rest from reference TRBV9 and TRBJ1-5): DSGVTQTPKHLITATGQRVTLRCSPRSGDLSVYWYQQSLDQGLQFLIQYYNGEERAKGNILERFSAQQFPDLHSELNLSSLELGDSALYFCASSVDTGGNQPQHFGDGTRLSIL.

This clonotype was counted only a few times. This chain connects TRBV7-2 to TRBJ2-5, with 7 bases aligning to TRBD2. The J call may be mistaken, given a closer DNA end match to TRBJ2-7. The CDR3 length is 16 residues. The germline V gene has CDR1 SGHTA and CDR2 FQGNSA. As DNA, the CDR3 is TGTGCCAGCAGCTTAGGTAGACTAGCCGGGTCCTACGAGCAGTACTTC. This gives the protein CASSLGRLAGSYEQYF.

This CDR3 reads CASSLDSSGAYEQYF. DNA of the CDR3: TGTGCCAGCAGCTTAGACTCAAGCGGCGCCTACGAGCAGTACTTC. The chain recombines TRBV7-9 with TRBJ2-1, with D perhaps TRBD2 (5 bases). The J call may be in error: the DNA end matches TRBJ2-7 better. CDR1 and CDR2 from the germline V gene are SEHNR and FQNEAQ (reference sequence). This CDR3 is 15 amino acids long.

The J gene is TRBJ2-2, the V gene TRBV4-2; 8 bases line up with TRBD2. Germline V gene sequence: CDR1 LGHNA, CDR2 YNFKEQ. J lost 1 base, V lost 0 bases, and 7 bases had no gene match. This CDR3 spans 18 amino acids. The CDR3, as DNA: TGTGCCAGCAGCCAAGATGGGGAGCTAGCGGGGAACACCGGGGAGCTGTTTTTT. It codes for CASSQDGELAGNTGELFF.

CDR3 in DNA: TGTGCCAGCAGTCTCAAAGCCAAGGACGGGACCCAGTACTTC. Its protein is CASSLKAKDGTQYF. The chain has TRBV12-3 or TRBV12-4 and TRBJ2-1, with D unclear. The J call may be faulty, since TRBJ2-5 better matches the DNA end. The CDR3 contains 14 residues.

This chain uses TRBV11-2 with TRBJ1-1, with D maybe TRBD1 (5 bases). This CDR3 is 16 amino acids long. Deletions cut 5 bases from V and 3 bases from J, with 19 bases between. Germline-derived CDR1 and CDR2 are SGHAT and FQNNGV. The DNA of the CDR3 is TGTGCCAGCAGCCACGGGACGGACCCGAGGTACACTGAAGCTTTCTTT. Its protein is CASSHGTDPRYTEAFF.

This clonotype was found a few times. The chain is built from TRBV9 and TRBJ2-1, with 7 bases that match TRBD2. The V segment lost 0 bases and the J segment 4 bases; nucleotides outside the gene matches: 1. The CDR3 has 14 residues. Germline-derived CDR1 and CDR2 are SGDLS and YYNGEE. CDR3 amino acids: CASSVGGGYNEQFF. The DNA for the CDR3 is TGTGCCAGCAGCGTAGGCGGGGGTTACAATGAGCAGTTCTTC. The full variable domain, its missing parts supplied by reference TRBV9 and TRBJ2-1, is DSGVTQTPKHLITATGQRVTLRCSPRSGDLSVYWYQQSLDQGLQFLIQYYNGEERAKGNILERFSAQQFPDLHSELNLSSLELGDSALYFCASSVGGGYNEQFFGPGTRLTVL.

This clonotype was recorded a few times. The chain uses TRBV7-9 and TRBJ1-4; D remains unclear. The CDR3 has 13 residues. V was trimmed by 7 bases and J by 4 bases, leaving 10 bases between them. Germline loops: CDR1 SEHNR, CDR2 FQNEAQ (reference sequence). CDR3 coding DNA: TGTGCCAGCACCTCAGACCTTAATGAAAAACTGTTTTTT. This translates into CASTSDLNEKLFF.

The chain employs TRBV4-1 and TRBJ2-4; the D gene is possibly TRBD1 (6 bases). This CDR3 is built from 15 residues. Germline V gene sequence: CDR1 MGHRA, CDR2 YSYEKL. V was clipped by 4 bases and J by 8 bases, with 18 bases between them. Here the CDR3 reads CASSPPSGVRDIQYF. The CDR3 nucleotides are TGCGCCAGCAGCCCACCCTCAGGGGTAAGGGACATTCAGTACTTC.

The CDR3 bases are TGCGCCAGCAGCTTGGAGGGGACTAGCGGAACTAGCTACGAGCAGTACTTC. Translated: CASSLEGTSGTSYEQYF. The chain combines TRBV5-1 with TRBJ2-7; TRBD2 matches 11 bases. V gave up 0 bases and J gave up 3 bases; unmatched junction bases: 8. The germline CDR1 and CDR2 sequences are SGHRS and YFSETQ. The CDR3 runs 17 residues.

The chain has TRBV12-3 or TRBV12-4 and TRBJ2-3; D is tentatively TRBD1 or TRBD2 (5 bases each). The CDR3 covers 13 residues. The V end lost 1 base, the J end lost 6 bases, and 8 bases lay between the germline ends. CDR3 sequence reads: CASSLGDVDTQYF. The CDR3, as DNA: TGTGCCAGCAGTTTAGGGGACGTTGATACGCAGTATTTT.

Only one count was recorded for this clonotype. The rearrangement uses TRBV11-3 and TRBJ2-5; D may correspond to TRBD1 or TRBD2 (5 bases each). V lost 0 bases to trimming and J lost 9 bases, with 14 bases between them. Germline V gene lookup returns CDR1 SGHNT and CDR2 YENEEA. The CDR3 contains 14 residues. In DNA form, the CDR3 reads TGTGCCAGCAGCTTAGACGGGGCGGGTACCCCCCAGTACTTC. Amino acid sequence: CASSLDGAGTPQYF.

In regard to this clonotype: It is likely a read error, because the conserved phenylalanine at the end of the CDR3 is missing. The CDR3 DNA reads TGCAGCGTTGAATGGCGGGACGGGGGCAATGAGCAGTTCGTC. This translates into CSVEWRDGGNEQFV. The chain recombines TRBV29-1 with TRBJ2-1; a weak D match, TRBD2 (6 bases). The CDR3 has 14 residues. Trimming left V 2 bases short and J 6 bases short, with 14 bases between. CDR1 is SQVTM and CDR2 is ANQGSEA in the germline V gene.

The J gene is TRBJ2-3, the V gene TRBV29-1, with TRBD2 identical over 11 bases. The CDR3 covers 14 residues. The ends lost 1 base at V and 3 bases at J; junction bases unmatched: 0. Germline CDR1 is SQVTM and CDR2 is ANQGSEA. CDR3 sequence reads: CSVEGTSGTDTQYF. The CDR3 DNA follows: TGCAGCGTTGAAGGGACTAGCGGGACAGATACGCAGTATTTT.

Only a few counts were recorded for this clonotype. This CDR3 reads CSVSSGGITDTQYF. The CDR3 DNA follows: TGCAGCGTCAGTAGCGGGGGGATCACAGATACGCAGTATTTT. The V call is TRBV29-1, the J call TRBJ2-3; 10 bases are a match to TRBD2. The length of the CDR3 is 14 residues. CDR1 is SQVTM, CDR2 ANQGSEA, per germline. Germline trimming cut 6 bases from V and 2 bases from J; bases unmatched to any gene: 5.

The chain employs TRBV7-9 and TRBJ2-5; TRBD1 is a possible D gene (6 bases). CDR3 size: 16 residues. Germline V CDR1 and CDR2: SEHNR, FQNEAQ (reference sequence). Trimming pared 1 base from V and 2 bases from J, leaving 14 bases between. The CDR3 nucleotides read TGTGCCAGCAGCTTAGTAGGGGACACAGAACAAGAGACCCAGTACTTC. This translates into CASSLVGDTEQETQYF.

The chain links TRBV18 to TRBJ2-1; the D gene could be TRBD1 or TRBD2 (5 bases each). The DNA matches TRBJ2-5 better at its end, which makes the J call doubtful. Germline CDR1 KGHSH, CDR2 LQKENI. CDR3 size: 14 residues. The CDR3 reads CASSPWGRQETQYF. DNA for the CDR3: TGTGCCAGTAGTCCTTGGGGACGCCAAGAGACCCAGTACTTC.

The V and J genes are TRBV12-3 or TRBV12-4 and TRBJ1-4, with D unresolved. The CDR3 runs 14 residues. The ends were cut back, 6 bases at V and 7 bases at J, with 15 bases in the middle. CDR3 coding DNA: TGTGCCAGCAGCCAACGGGCGGGTGGTGAAAAACTGTTTTTT. This encodes CASSQRAGGEKLFF.

V and J are TRBV5-4 and TRBJ2-2; the match to TRBD1 covers 10 bases. The trim removed 0 bases at V and 4 bases at J, leaving 6 bases unmatched. This CDR3 contains 17 residues. The germline gives CDR1 SGHNT, CDR2 YYREEE (reference sequence). CDR3 loop: CASSLGDRGVGTGELFF. The CDR3 DNA sequence: TGTGCCAGCAGCTTGGGGGACAGGGGCGTGGGCACCGGGGAGCTGTTTTTT. The whole variable domain, remainder taken from reference TRBV5-4 and TRBJ2-2, is ETGVTQSPTHLIKTRGQQVTLRCSSQSGHNTVSWYQQALGQGPQFIFQYYREEENGRGNFPPRFSGLQFPNYSSELNVNALELDDSALYLCASSLGDRGVGTGELFFGEGSRLTVL.

V is TRBV9 and J is TRBJ2-7; TRBD2 is a possible D gene (5 bases). The CDR3 extends over 14 amino acids. Between the trimmed V and J ends, which lost 4 bases and 1 base, there was a span of 12 bases. CDR1 is SGDLS, CDR2 YYNGEE, per germline. The CDR3 DNA reads TGTGCCAGCAGCAGACTACCGAGTTCCTACGAGCAGTACTTC. Protein sequence: CASSRLPSSYEQYF.

This clonotype has more than one count but fewer than ten. The chain has TRBV19 and TRBJ2-5; 11 bases are shared with TRBD2. Germline CDR1 reads LNHDA; CDR2 reads SQIVND (reference sequence). With 6 bases clipped from V and 2 bases from J, the junction kept 11 bases outside the gene matches. CDR3 length: 17 residues. In DNA form, the CDR3 reads TGTGCCAGTAGCCTCGGAGGGACTAGCGGACCACAAGAGACCCAGTACTTC. This gives the protein CASSLGGTSGPQETQYF.